A single sample is the source of the 2 T cell receptor beta chains below, sequenced in a study of CD8 T cells in ankylosing spondylitis. From the 5' RACE reads, TCRdb called clonotypes with MiXCR, one entry per CDR3 protein. The data show 250,000 to 350,000 distinct CDR3 sequences, less than 25% seen once. The source material was blood, either unsorted or a sorted T cell fraction (not recorded which). The receptors here all came from a female donor with ankylosing spondylitis or in good health (not recorded which).

This clonotype was detected only a few times. As DNA, the CDR3 is TGTGCCAGCAGCCTATACGGGGCTTCCTCTGGAAACACCATATATTTT. Protein product: CASSLYGASSGNTIYF. The J gene is TRBJ1-3, the V gene TRBV7-2; the D gene is possibly TRBD1 (5 bases). Germline V CDR1 and CDR2: SGHTA, FQGNSA. Trimming removed 5 bases from V and 0 bases from J, with 14 bases in between. The CDR3 is made up of 16 amino acids. Full variable domain (rest looked up from reference TRBV7-2 and TRBJ1-3): GAGVSQSPSNKVTEKGKDVELRCDPISGHTALYWYRQSLGQGLEFLIYFQGNSAPDKSGLPSDRFSAERTGGSVSTLTIQRTQQEDSAVYLCASSLYGASSGNTIYFGEGSWLTVV.

This clonotype came up a few times. This chain links TRBV11-2 with TRBJ2-1; 13 bases fit TRBD2. CDR1 is SGHAT and CDR2 is FQNNGV in the germline V gene. V lost 5 bases, J lost 7 bases, and 2 bases stayed unmatched. The CDR3 has 14 residues. CDR3 residues: CASSRLAGGNEQFF. The CDR3 DNA is TGTGCCAGCAGCAGACTAGCGGGAGGAAATGAGCAGTTCTTC.